This entry concerns a single TCR beta chain. Its target is not known. The data stem from a study of cytomegalovirus exposure and HLA in healthy donors. Overall study findings and caveats: There were some public TCRs occurring in many donors, but most TCR sequences were rare.

V was pared by 4 bases and J by 4 bases, with 14 bases between. This CDR3 is 15 amino acids long. Germline V gene sequence: CDR1 SGHNT, CDR2 YYREEE (reference sequence). The table came from immunoSEQ multiplex PCR; TCRdb's copy has only in-frame clones and leaves some out. This table holds tens of thousands of clones, 96% found once. The sample comprised PBMCs. The TCR was taken from a young woman in good health and CMV-seropositive. This sequence joins TRBV5-4 and TRBJ2-2, with a weak D call TRBD1 (6 bases). CDR3 in DNA: TGTGCCAGCAGCCCTCCGGGACACATCACCGGGGAGCTGTTTTTT. Its protein is CASSPPGHITGELFF.